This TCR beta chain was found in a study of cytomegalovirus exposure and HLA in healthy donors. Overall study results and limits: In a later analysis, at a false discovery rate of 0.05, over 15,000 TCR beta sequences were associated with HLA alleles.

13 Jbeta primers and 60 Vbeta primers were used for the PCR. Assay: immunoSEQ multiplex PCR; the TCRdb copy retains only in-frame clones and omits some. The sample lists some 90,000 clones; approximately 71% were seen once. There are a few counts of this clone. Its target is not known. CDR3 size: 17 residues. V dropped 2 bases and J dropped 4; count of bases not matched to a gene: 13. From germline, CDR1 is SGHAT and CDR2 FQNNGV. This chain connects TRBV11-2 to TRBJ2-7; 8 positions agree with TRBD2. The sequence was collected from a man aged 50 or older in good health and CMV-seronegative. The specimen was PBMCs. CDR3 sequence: CASSLSRGGVYRYEQYF. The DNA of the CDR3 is TGTGCCAGCAGCTTAAGTCGGGGGGGGGTATATCGGTACGAGCAGTACTTC.